This T cell receptor beta chain was profiled in a study of blood T cell repertoires in COVID-19. Whole-study context: The cDNA or gDNA used as material had been derived from T cells, B-cell-depleted T cells, or PBMCs.

Germline values: CDR1 MGHDK, CDR2 SYGVNS. This CDR3 is 14 amino acids long. V was pared by 11 bases and J by 0 bases, with 14 bases between. Method: immunoSEQ multiplex PCR; TCRdb's copy keeps in-frame clones and lacks some. The table has about 280,000 clones, approximately 85% seen once. Sequences were obtained from peripheral blood. The chain carries TRBV25-1 and TRBJ1-3, with a tentative D call TRBD1 (5 bases). The sequence was obtained from a man younger than 35 with active or convalescent COVID-19. The CDR3 spells CAAGGLTSGNTIYF. CDR3 DNA sequence: TGTGCCGCCGGGGGGTTAACCTCTGGAAACACCATATATTTT.